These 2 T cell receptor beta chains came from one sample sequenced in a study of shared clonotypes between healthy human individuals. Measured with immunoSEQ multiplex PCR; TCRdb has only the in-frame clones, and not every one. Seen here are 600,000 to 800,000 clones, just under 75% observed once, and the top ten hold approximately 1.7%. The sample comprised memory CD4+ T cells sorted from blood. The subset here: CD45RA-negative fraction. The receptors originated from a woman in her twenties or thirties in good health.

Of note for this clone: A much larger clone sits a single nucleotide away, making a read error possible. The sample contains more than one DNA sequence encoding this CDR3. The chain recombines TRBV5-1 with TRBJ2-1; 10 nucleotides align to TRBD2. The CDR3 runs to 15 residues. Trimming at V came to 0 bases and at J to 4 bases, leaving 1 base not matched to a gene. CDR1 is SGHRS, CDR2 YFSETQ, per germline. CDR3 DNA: TGCGCCAGCAGCTTGGGGACTAGCGGTTACAATGAGCAGTTCTTC. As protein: CASSLGTSGYNEQFF.

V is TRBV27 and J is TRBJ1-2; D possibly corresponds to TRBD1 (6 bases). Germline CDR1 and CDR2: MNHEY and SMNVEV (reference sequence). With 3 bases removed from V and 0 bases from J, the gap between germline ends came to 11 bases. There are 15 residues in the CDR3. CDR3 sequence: CASSLRDTPNYGYTF. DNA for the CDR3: TGTGCCAGCAGTTTGCGGGACACACCTAACTATGGCTACACCTTC.